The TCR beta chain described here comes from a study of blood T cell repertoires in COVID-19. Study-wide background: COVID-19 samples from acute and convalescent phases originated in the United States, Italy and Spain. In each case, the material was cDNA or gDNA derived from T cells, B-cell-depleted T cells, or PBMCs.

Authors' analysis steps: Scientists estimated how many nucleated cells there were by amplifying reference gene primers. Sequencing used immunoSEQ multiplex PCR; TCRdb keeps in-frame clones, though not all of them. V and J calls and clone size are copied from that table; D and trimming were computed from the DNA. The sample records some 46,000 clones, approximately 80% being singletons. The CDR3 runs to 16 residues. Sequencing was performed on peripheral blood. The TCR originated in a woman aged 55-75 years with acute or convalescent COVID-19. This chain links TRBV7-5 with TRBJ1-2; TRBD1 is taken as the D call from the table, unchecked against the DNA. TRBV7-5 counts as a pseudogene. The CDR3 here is CVRSSRPTGRSLGYTF. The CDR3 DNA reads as TGTGTCAGAAGTTCTCGCCCCACAGGGCGTTCACTTGGCTACACCTTC.